This TCR beta chain was documented in a study of Graves' ophthalmopathy and Graves' hyperthyroidism. The CDR3 consists of 14 residues. V shed 5 bases and J shed 7 bases, with 12 bases lying between them. CDR1 and CDR2 (germline): SGHTA, FQGTGA. This clonotype was recorded at least ten times. The authors amplified TCR beta CDR3 regions from RNA transcripts. Second-round multiplex PCR came after first-round RT-PCR with HTBI primers. Each CDR3 protein is one row after TCRdb ran MiXCR on the multiplex PCR reads. The sample carries hundreds of thousands of distinct CDR3 sequences, around an eighth recorded once.

Sequencing used blood. The TCR comes from a young woman with Graves' ophthalmopathy. The chain recombines TRBV7-3 with TRBJ1-6; D gene ambiguous. This CDR3 reads CASSPSGPNSPLHF. CDR3 nucleotides: TGTGCCAGCAGCCCCAGCGGACCCAATTCACCCCTCCACTTT.